This T cell receptor (beta chain) was identified during a study of siplizumab effects on memory and regulatory T cells (dated by TCRdb to about 2019). Describing the broader study: The effect of the anti-CD2 antibody siplizumab on alloreactive T-cell subsets was examined in allogeneic mixed lymphocyte reactions constructed from human PBMCs.

A remark on this clone: Its cognate antigen has yet to be identified. Per-base qualities were not stored, and no clone one base away is much larger.

At the junction V is shortened by 4 bases and J by 6 bases, with 13 bases in between. The CDR3 starts with the cysteine, ends with the phenylalanine, and has 13 residues. Only the CDR3 region is kept as DNA, spanning 39 bases read in frame from base 1. Reading the germline V gene (reference sequence) gives CDR1 GTSNPN and CDR2 SVGIG. Sorted unstimulated T cells, along with proliferating T cells recovered from mixed lymphocyte reactions, underwent TCRbeta CDR3 sequencing. Fresh whole blood from roughly ten HLA-typed healthy donors served as the source for isolating PBMCs. To map where alloreactive clones came from, unstimulated CD4+ non-regulatory T cells were FACS-sorted. To prepare the library, the immunoSEQ multiplex PCR assay was applied. Each sample had about 10^5 TCR templates assayed by the deep sequencing platform. Genomic DNA extracted from sorted T cells was the material used for TCRbeta CDR3 sequencing. In the source study's methods: The R programming language was used for the clonal analysis of the TCRbeta CDR3 data. Alloreactive CD4+ and CD8+ clones were defined by comparing unstimulated samples with post-reaction CFSE-low samples. By matching sequences to the repertoires of sorted unstimulated Treg and non-Treg cells, each alloreactive CD4+ clone was assigned a regulatory or non-regulatory origin. TCRdb re-hosts the immuneACCESS table, in-frame sequences only. Its copies lack some clones; in the studies checked, an unresolved V gene accounts for under half of them, and the cause for the rest is not known. The V and J calls and clone size are taken from that table; D and trimming were inferred from the DNA. The sample table shows 95,000 to 100,000 clones, and 85% to 95% are seen once. The ten largest make up about 11% of the sample.

Study-wide conclusions, independent of this receptor: For roughly 75-97% of proliferating CD4+ or CD8+ clones, no naive or memory phenotype could be assigned. No functional confirmation was obtained for the suppressive function of proliferating Tregs from siplizumab cultures. Unstimulated naive T cells appeared more diverse than memory T cells, and naive cells seemed to contribute substantially to the alloresponse. Of the alloreactive CD4+ clones that could be mapped, the Treg-derived share averaged 68.8% with siplizumab compared with about 25% in control reactions. Siplizumab significantly lowered the cumulative frequency of alloreactive sequences that could be traced to unstimulated CD4+ memory T cells. Sequences below about 10^-5 frequency were poorly captured, so only a minor fraction of alloreactive clones could be mapped to unstimulated subsets.

The origin of this receptor is a human donor in good health. This sequence uses TRBV30 and TRBJ1-5; the best D guess is TRBD1, with 5 bases matching. Specimen: non-Treg CD4+ T cells sorted from blood. In the paper's terms, the cell subset or site label means: FACS-sorted unstimulated CD4+ non-regulatory T cells. The bases are TGTGCCTGGACCGAGAGTGGGACTCAGCCCCAGCATTTT. Its coded protein is CAWTESGTQPQHF.